Shown below are 32 T cell receptor beta chains from a single sample sequenced in a study of blood T cells in healthy people across ages. A second PCR, run for roughly 7 to 12 cycles, used a sample-barcoded 5' primer plus a J-beta primer mix. MiXCR, applied by TCRdb to the 5' RACE reads, yields one record per CDR3 protein. Of some 940,000 distinct CDR3 sequences detected, 25% to 30% appear once; the ten largest clones hold 10% to 13%. These data were also filed under a second study, of T cells of mothers and their children.

The sequenced material came from blood. These receptors all come from a woman aged 40 to 50 in good health.

The chain has TRBV7-8 and TRBJ1-4; D unresolved. V gave up 4 bases and J gave up 8 bases, with 14 bases separating them. Germline V gene lookup returns CDR1 SGHVS and CDR2 FQNEAQ. CDR3 length: 14 amino acids. The CDR3 nucleotides are TGTGCCAGCAGCTCCCTGGAGATAAGGGAAAAACTGTTTTTT. Its protein product is CASSSLEIREKLFF.

This rearrangement joins TRBV6-2 or TRBV6-3 to TRBJ2-1; D gene ambiguous. The CDR3 consists of 14 residues. The V gene's germline CDR1 is MNHEY and CDR2 SVGEGT. Trimming removed 8 bases at V and 12 bases at J, with 23 bases between. The CDR3 loop is CASSKRVEIRWQFF. CDR3 sequence (DNA): TGTGCCAGCTCCAAGAGAGTAGAGATACGGTGGCAGTTCTTC.

The chain has TRBV11-2 and TRBJ1-1; D gene ambiguous. CDR1 is SGHAT, CDR2 FQNNGV, per germline. V lost 5 bases, J lost 1 base, and 14 bases lay in between. The CDR3 is 15 amino acids. CDR3 coding DNA: TGTGCCAGCAGCGAAAGACGTGGCCGGAACACTGAAGCTTTCTTT. Protein: CASSERRGRNTEAFF. Based on the CDR3 plus reference TRBV11-2 and TRBJ1-1, the full variable domain is EAGVAQSPRYKIIEKRQSVAFWCNPISGHATLYWYQQILGQGPKLLIQFQNNGVVDDSQLPKDRFSAERLKGVDSTLKIQPAKLEDSAVYLCASSERRGRNTEAFFGQGTRLTVV.

The chain links TRBV20-1 to TRBJ2-5, with a tentative D call TRBD1 (6 bases). Trimming took 2 bases from V and 4 from J, leaving 20 bases between them. The CDR3 runs 16 residues. CDR1 is DFQATT, CDR2 SNEGSKA, per germline (reference sequence). The CDR3 is CSARPGQPILGETQYF. CDR3 DNA: TGCAGTGCTAGACCTGGACAGCCTATATTAGGAGAGACCCAGTACTTC.

The chain uses TRBV5-1 and TRBJ2-1; D may be TRBD1 or TRBD2 (6 bases each). Germline V lookup: CDR1 SGHRS, CDR2 YFSETQ. V was pared by 4 bases and J by 4 bases, with 21 bases between. This CDR3 comprises 17 residues. Written as DNA, the CDR3 is TGCGCCAGCAGCCCTCTCTCCCCAGGGGCGGGGTACAATGAGCAGTTCTTC. It specifies CASSPLSPGAGYNEQFF.

On this clonotype itself: Its ends do not fully match the called genes, so a read error is possible. The CDR3 nucleotides are TGCAGTGCTTGGGGAGGCGTTAACTATGACTACACCTTC. This gives the protein CSAWGGVNYDYTF. The rearrangement uses TRBV20-1 and TRBJ1-2, with D hard to call. This CDR3 has 13 residues. Germline loops: CDR1 DFQATT, CDR2 SNEGSKA (reference sequence).

The chain has TRBV27 and TRBJ2-7, with TRBD2 as a possible D gene (5 bases). CDR3 size: 14 residues. Trimming left V 5 bases short and J 5 bases short, with 16 bases between. The V gene's germline CDR1 is MNHEY and CDR2 SMNVEV (reference sequence). The CDR3 sequence is CASSPAPGSHEQYF. In DNA, the CDR3 is TGTGCCAGCAGTCCGGCACCGGGGTCCCACGAGCAGTACTTC.

This chain links TRBV7-9 with TRBJ2-1; TRBD1 matches 7 bases. This CDR3 is built from 13 residues. V shed 8 bases and J 9 bases; nucleotides not matched to a gene: 10. The germline V gene encodes CDR1 SEHNR and CDR2 FQNEAQ (reference sequence). The CDR3 bases are TGTGCCAGCGAAAACAGGGGAAATGGTGAGCAGTTCTTC. Residues: CASENRGNGEQFF.

J is TRBJ2-7 and V is TRBV6-2 or TRBV6-3; D gene ambiguous. CDR3 length equals 13 residues. CDR1 MNHEY and CDR2 SVGEGT come from the germline V gene. Trimming cost V 3 bases and J 1 base, with 7 bases left between them. The CDR3 DNA reads TGTGCCAGCAGTTATGGTAAATCCTACGAGCAGTACTTC. This translates into CASSYGKSYEQYF.

This clonotype was counted only a few times. One junction end disagrees with the germline gene, perhaps due to a read error. The V gene is TRBV10-3, the J gene TRBJ1-5, with TRBD1 identical over 7 bases. The germline CDR1 and CDR2 sequences are ENHRY and SYGVKD. The CDR3 covers 13 residues. The CDR3 region is CAITGTENQPRHF. The CDR3 region has the DNA TGTGCCATCACCGGGACAGAGAATCAGCCCCGGCATTTT.

In its sample, this clonotype was seen a few times. The CDR3 DNA sequence: TGCAGCGTCTCGGATCGCAGGGCTGAAAAACTGTTTTTT. It is translated as CSVSDRRAEKLFF. The chain links TRBV29-1 to TRBJ1-4; D perhaps matches TRBD1 (5 bases). Germline V CDR1 and CDR2: SQVTM, ANQGSEA. The CDR3 is 13 residues long. Trimming removed 6 bases from V and 7 bases from J, with 15 bases in between.

This clonotype has just a few counts. The chain recombines TRBV14 with TRBJ1-1; tentative D call: TRBD1 (5 bases). Trimming took off 1 base at V and 0 bases at J, with 15 bases between the two ends. The CDR3 runs to 17 residues. Germline lookup yields CDR1 SGHDN and CDR2 FVKESK. This CDR3 reads CASSQALGGEMNTEAFF. The CDR3 DNA reads as TGTGCCAGCAGCCAAGCTCTCGGGGGGGAGATGAACACTGAAGCTTTCTTT.

In this sample, this clonotype turned up many times. The J gene is TRBJ1-5, the V gene TRBV27; possible D gene TRBD1, 5 bases. The CDR3 length is 14 residues. Germline loops: CDR1 MNHEY, CDR2 SMNVEV (reference sequence). The V and J ends lost 5 bases and 4 bases respectively, with 12 bases between them. CDR3 residues: CASSTGTANQPQHF. The CDR3 DNA follows: TGTGCCAGCAGTACCGGGACGGCAAATCAGCCCCAGCATTTT.

This clonotype was seen ten or more times. This rearrangement joins TRBV9 to TRBJ2-7, with TRBD1 as a possible D gene (5 bases). This CDR3 has 14 amino acids. CDR1 is SGDLS, CDR2 YYNGEE, per germline. V lost 0 bases and J lost 6, with 13 bases in between. CDR3: CASSVGPQGGEQYF. The CDR3 region has the DNA TGTGCCAGCAGCGTAGGGCCTCAGGGTGGCGAGCAGTACTTC.

The table lists this clonotype with many counts. The chain is built from TRBV20-1 and TRBJ2-1, with TRBD2 as a possible D gene (7 bases). The length of the CDR3 is 12 residues. Trimming cost V 5 bases and J 11 bases, with 16 bases left between them. Germline lookup yields CDR1 DFQATT and CDR2 SNEGSKA (reference sequence). The DNA for the CDR3 is TGCAGTGCTCGCAGGGGAGGGTTTCAGCAGTTCTTC. It is translated as CSARRGGFQQFF.

The genes are TRBV30 and TRBJ1-2; D might be TRBD1 (6 bases). With 8 bases removed from V and 4 bases from J, the gap between germline ends came to 17 bases. CDR3 length equals 13 residues. The germline gives CDR1 GTSNPN, CDR2 SVGIG (reference sequence). The CDR3 sequence: CARGEGGSYGYTF. The CDR3 region has the DNA TGTGCCCGGGGTGAGGGGGGGAGCTATGGCTACACCTTC.

The J gene is TRBJ1-1, the V gene TRBV12-3 or TRBV12-4; no firm D call. The CDR3 runs to 14 residues. The V gene lost 7 bases and the J gene lost 6 bases, with 18 bases spanning the gap. In DNA form, the CDR3 reads TGTGCCAGCACCCTATTTAGAGGTCGGGCTGAAGCTTTCTTT. This encodes CASTLFRGRAEAFF.

This clonotype was counted between two and nine times. The rearrangement uses TRBV5-1 and TRBJ1-2; 8 bases are shared with TRBD1. From germline, CDR1 is SGHRS and CDR2 YFSETQ. The CDR3 spans 13 residues. The V and J ends lost 0 bases and 8 bases, in that order; junction bases with no gene match: 3. Here the CDR3 reads CASSLAGGPGYTF. The CDR3, as DNA: TGCGCCAGCAGCTTGGCAGGGGGCCCCGGCTACACCTTC.

This clonotype was counted only a few times. This chain uses TRBV12-3 or TRBV12-4 with TRBJ1-2; D uncertain. V shed 7 bases and J shed 6 bases, with 9 bases lying between them. The CDR3 is made up of 11 amino acids. This CDR3 is CASTLIDGYTF. Written as DNA, the CDR3 is TGTGCCAGCACCTTGATAGATGGCTACACCTTC.

This clonotype was seen many times. The V and J genes are TRBV29-1 and TRBJ2-5; no firm D call. V dropped 5 bases and J dropped 0 bases, with 10 bases sitting between them. This CDR3 contains 13 residues. CDR1 is SQVTM and CDR2 is ANQGSEA in the germline V gene. The CDR3 sequence: CSVIRSYQETQYF. In DNA form, the CDR3 reads TGCAGCGTTATCCGGTCTTACCAAGAGACCCAGTACTTC.

This clonotype was detected a few times. J is TRBJ1-1 and V is TRBV7-2; D remains ambiguous. CDR1 SGHTA and CDR2 FQGNSA come from the germline V gene. Trimming shortened V by 0 bases and J by 5 bases, and 10 bases separated the two germline ends. The length of the CDR3 is 14 residues. CDR3 sequence: CASSLATRGTEAFF. For the CDR3, the DNA is TGTGCCAGCAGCTTAGCAACACGAGGTACTGAAGCTTTCTTT.

The sample holds many counts of this clonotype. V and J are TRBV19 and TRBJ1-2; 10 nucleotides agree with TRBD1. Trimming removed 5 bases from V and 4 bases from J; junction bases left unmatched: 4. Germline-derived CDR1 and CDR2 are LNHDA and SQIVND (reference sequence). The CDR3 is 14 residues long. This CDR3 reads CASSADRGGYGYTF. CDR3 DNA: TGTGCCAGTAGTGCGGACAGGGGGGGCTATGGCTACACCTTC.

Many counts were recorded for this clonotype. The rearrangement links TRBV2 to TRBJ2-5; D is undetermined. CDR3 length: 15 residues. Germline V CDR1 and CDR2: SNHLY, FYNNEI. V lost 1 base, J lost 1 base, and 10 bases lay in between. The CDR3 is CASSEGAYTQETQYF. The CDR3 nucleotides are TGTGCCAGCAGTGAAGGGGCGTACACCCAAGAGACCCAGTACTTC. The full variable domain, in which reference TRBV2 and TRBJ2-5 provide the parts outside the CDR3, is EPEVTQTPSHQVTQMGQEVILRCVPISNHLYFYWYRQILGQKVEFLVSFYNNEISEKSEIFDDQFSVERPDGSNFTLKIRSTKLEDSAMYFCASSEGAYTQETQYFGPGTRLLVL.

The rearrangement links TRBV20-1 to TRBJ1-6; D possibly corresponds to TRBD1 (5 bases). The V and J ends lost 4 bases and 9 bases respectively, with 19 bases between them. CDR3 length equals 15 residues. Germline-derived CDR1 and CDR2 are DFQATT and SNEGSKA (reference sequence). The DNA of the CDR3 is TGCAGTGCTAAGAGGGGACCGGGAACTGGTTCACCCCTCCACTTT. Translation: CSAKRGPGTGSPLHF.

Turning to this clonotype: A much bigger clone sits one base away, suggesting this may be a read error. V usage is TRBV4-3 and J usage is TRBJ1-2, with D maybe TRBD1 (6 bases). CDR1 and CDR2 from the germline V gene are LGHNA and YSLEER. This CDR3 is 15 amino acids long. In DNA form, the CDR3 reads TGCACCAGCAGCCAAGGACAGCAAGCTAACTATGGCTACACCTTC. Amino acids: CTSSQGQQANYGYTF.

The table lists this clonotype with a few counts. This chain connects TRBV7-2 to TRBJ2-5; D may be TRBD2 (6 bases). The CDR3 extends over 16 amino acids. V was shortened by 8 bases and J by 5 bases, with 24 bases between the two germline ends. Germline CDR1 is SGHTA and CDR2 is FQGNSA. For the CDR3, the DNA is TGTGCCAGCTGCGTAGGAGGGACCCGAAAAGGGGAGACCCAGTACTTC. Its protein product is CASCVGGTRKGETQYF.

About this clonotype: A much larger clone lies one base from this, so it may be a read error. The rearrangement uses TRBV4-3 and TRBJ1-2, with D unclear. CDR1 and CDR2 (germline): LGHNA, YSLEER. The CDR3 consists of 16 residues. The CDR3 sequence: CASSQEKGDARYGHTF. The DNA of the CDR3 is TGCGCCAGCAGCCAGGAGAAAGGCGATGCAAGATATGGCCACACCTTC.

In this sample, this clonotype turned up a few times. The chain carries TRBV27 and TRBJ2-3; D ambiguous. The CDR3 is 14 residues long. V gave up 3 bases and J gave up 2 bases, with 9 bases separating them. CDR1 MNHEY and CDR2 SMNVEV come from the germline V gene (reference sequence). This CDR3 is CASSFKFSTDTQYF. For the CDR3, the DNA is TGTGCCAGCAGTTTTAAGTTTTCCACAGATACGCAGTATTTT.

The chain couples TRBV28 to TRBJ1-5; no firm D call. Germline CDR1 and CDR2: MDHEN and SYDVKM. The ends were cut back, 3 bases at V and 2 bases at J, with 11 bases in the middle. The CDR3 contains 15 residues. CDR3 loop: CASSFGGMGNQPQHF. CDR3 in DNA: TGTGCCAGCAGTTTCGGAGGTATGGGCAATCAGCCCCAGCATTTT.

This clonotype was counted at least ten times. The rearrangement joins TRBV5-5 to TRBJ2-1, with a tentative D call TRBD1 (6 bases). Germline CDR1 is SGHKS and CDR2 is YYEKEE (reference sequence). The CDR3 loop spans 12 amino acids. Trimming pared 4 bases from V and 8 bases from J, leaving 10 bases between. CDR3 sequence (DNA): TGTGCCAGCAGCCAACAGGGTTATGAGCAGTTCTTC. Protein: CASSQQGYEQFF. Complete variable domain (other parts from reference TRBV5-5 and TRBJ2-1): DAGVTQSPTHLIKTRGQQVTLRCSPISGHKSVSWYQQVLGQGPQFIFQYYEKEERGRGNFPDRFSARQFPNYSSELNVNALLLGDSALYLCASSQQGYEQFFGPGTRLTVL.

The rearrangement links TRBV7-2 to TRBJ1-1; 7 bases line up with TRBD1. CDR3 length: 15 amino acids. V shed 1 base and J 6 bases; nucleotides not matched to a gene: 8. Germline V gene sequence: CDR1 SGHTA, CDR2 FQGNSA. The chain's CDR3 is CASSLEWVRGAEAFF. The CDR3 bases are TGTGCCAGCAGCTTAGAATGGGTCAGGGGGGCTGAAGCTTTCTTT.

This clonotype has ten or more counts. The CDR3 spells CASSLVGQGANEQFF. CDR3 sequence (DNA): TGTGCCAGCAGCTTAGTAGGGCAGGGGGCGAATGAGCAGTTCTTC. The chain couples TRBV7-2 to TRBJ2-1, with 8 nucleotides matching TRBD1. V was pared by 1 base and J by 7 bases, with 6 bases of the junction left unmatched. Looked up from germline, CDR1 is SGHTA and CDR2 is FQGNSA. The CDR3 length is 15 residues.